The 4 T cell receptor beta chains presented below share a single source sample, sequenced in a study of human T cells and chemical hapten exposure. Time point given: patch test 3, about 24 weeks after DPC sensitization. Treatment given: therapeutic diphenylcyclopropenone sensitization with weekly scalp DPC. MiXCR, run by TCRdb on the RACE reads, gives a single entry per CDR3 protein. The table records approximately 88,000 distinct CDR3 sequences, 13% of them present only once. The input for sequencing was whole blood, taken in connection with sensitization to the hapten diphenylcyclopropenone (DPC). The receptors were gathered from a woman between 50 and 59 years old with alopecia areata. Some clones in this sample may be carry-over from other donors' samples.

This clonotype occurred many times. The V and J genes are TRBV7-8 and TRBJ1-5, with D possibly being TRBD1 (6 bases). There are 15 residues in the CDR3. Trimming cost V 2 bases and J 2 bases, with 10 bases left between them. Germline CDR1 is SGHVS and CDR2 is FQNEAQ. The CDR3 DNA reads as TGTGCCAGCAGCTTAACGGACAGCCGCAATCAGCCCCAGCATTTT. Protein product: CASSLTDSRNQPQHF. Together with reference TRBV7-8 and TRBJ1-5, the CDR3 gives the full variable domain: GAGVSQSPRYKVAKRGQDVALRCDPISGHVSLFWYQQALGQGPEFLTYFQNEAQLDKSGLPSDRFFAERPEGSVSTLKIQRTQQEDSAVYLCASSLTDSRNQPQHFGDGTRLSIL.

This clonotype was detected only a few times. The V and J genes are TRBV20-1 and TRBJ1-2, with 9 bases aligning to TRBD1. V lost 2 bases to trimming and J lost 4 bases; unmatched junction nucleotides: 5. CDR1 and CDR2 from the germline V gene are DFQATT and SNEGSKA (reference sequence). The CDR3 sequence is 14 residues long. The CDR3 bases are TGCAGTGCTAGAAGGGACAGGGACCTCTATGGCTACACCTTC. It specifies CSARRDRDLYGYTF.

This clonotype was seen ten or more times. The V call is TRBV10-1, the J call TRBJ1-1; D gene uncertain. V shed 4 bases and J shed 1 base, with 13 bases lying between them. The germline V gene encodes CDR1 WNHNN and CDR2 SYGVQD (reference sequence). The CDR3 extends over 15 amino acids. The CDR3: CASSGGSPANTEAFF. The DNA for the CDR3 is TGCGCCAGCAGTGGTGGGTCCCCCGCGAACACTGAAGCTTTCTTT.

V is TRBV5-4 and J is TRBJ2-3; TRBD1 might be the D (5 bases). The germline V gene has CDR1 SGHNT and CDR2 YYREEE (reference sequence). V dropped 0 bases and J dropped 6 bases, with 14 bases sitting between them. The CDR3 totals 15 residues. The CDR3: CASSLEAGFDDTQYF. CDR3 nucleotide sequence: TGTGCCAGCAGCTTGGAGGCAGGGTTCGATGATACGCAGTATTTT.